This T cell receptor beta chain was identified in a study of cytomegalovirus exposure and HLA in healthy donors. Whole-study context: For the roughly 400 genotyped donors, roughly 80% fell within the Caucasian-associated ancestry cluster.

This CDR3 comprises 13 residues. V was clipped by 5 bases and J by 1 base, with 9 bases between them. Germline CDR1 MNHEY, CDR2 SMNVEV (reference sequence). 60 Vbeta and 13 Jbeta primers were used in PCR. Per the original data handling: There were about 86 million unique TCR beta chains by a later count, and about 12 million of them were shared. The repertoire was sequenced with immunoSEQ multiplex PCR; TCRdb's copy has only in-frame clones and lacks some. Clone size and V and J calls were adopted from that table, with D and trimming inferred from the DNA. The table has approximately 92,000 clones, approximately 71% seen once; the top ten hold roughly 2.7%.

The clonotype originates from a man in his forties or fifties in good health and CMV-seronegative. Material: PBMCs. This chain links TRBV27 with TRBJ2-7, with D tentatively TRBD2 (5 bases). The CDR3 region has the DNA TGTGCCAGCAGTCCGGGGAATTCCTACGAGCAGTACTTC. Encoded protein: CASSPGNSYEQYF.